This TCR beta chain was recovered during a study of OX40 agonist ivuxolimab in advanced cancers. Study observations and caveats: In the 0.1 to 3.0 mg/kg range, CD4+ and CD8+ blood T cells had expanded clonally by week 6. Expanded peripheral T cell antigen specificity was not determined. Averaged across samples, CD8+ T cells carried more expanded clones than CD4+ did.

The CDR3 contains 14 residues. Trimming left V 8 bases short and J 10 bases short, with 21 bases between. CDR1 is SEHNR, CDR2 FQNEAQ, per germline (reference sequence). Comment on this clone: The antigen is not known.

TCRdb keeps only in-frame clones here, not all; method: immunoSEQ multiplex PCR. The sample consists of roughly 76,000 clones, 92% of them appearing once. Patients who had autoimmune disease history or got systemic immunosuppression were left out. This TCR came from an adult with an advanced solid tumor such as melanoma, head and neck, liver or kidney cancer. This chain uses TRBV7-9 with TRBJ2-1; a weak D match, TRBD1 (6 bases). The specimen was CD4+ or CD8+ T cells sorted from blood, collected in a trial of the OX40 agonist ivuxolimab. CDR3 in amino acids: CASLLQGKLVEQFF. CDR3 nucleotide sequence: TGTGCCAGCCTCCTGCAGGGGAAACTCGTGGAGCAGTTCTTC.